What follows describes a single T cell receptor (beta chain). This specimen comes from a study of cytomegalovirus exposure and HLA in healthy donors. Primers included in the PCR were 60 Vbeta and 13 Jbeta primers. Method: immunoSEQ multiplex PCR; TCRdb's copy keeps in-frame clones and lacks some. This table has roughly 100,000 clones, about 9.4% appearing once. V lost 6 bases to trimming and J lost 7 bases; unmatched junction nucleotides: 8. CDR1 is SNHLY and CDR2 is FYNNEI in the germline V gene. CDR3 length equals 14 residues. The source is a man aged 35 to 55 in good health and CMV-seropositive. This chain joins TRBV2 and TRBJ1-5, with 8 bases identical to TRBD1. Sequencing was carried out using PBMCs. The CDR3 sequence is CASREDRAYQPQHF. Here the CDR3 DNA reads TGTGCCAGCAGGGAGGACAGGGCATACCAGCCCCAGCATTTT.